What follows are 13 T cell receptor beta chains derived from one specimen sequenced in a study of cytomegalovirus exposure and HLA in healthy donors. PCR involved 60 Vbeta and 13 Jbeta primers. Generated by immunoSEQ multiplex PCR, the TCRdb table keeps only in-frame clones and is missing some. In the table there are about 130,000 clones, approximately 80% of which are singletons. Sequencing was done on a sample of PBMCs. These receptors originate from a man aged 35 to 55 in good health and CMV-seronegative.

The chain joins TRBV10-3 to TRBJ2-5; 12 bases align to TRBD2. The CDR3 is 16 residues long. J gave up 1 base and V 4 bases, and 4 bases lay outside the gene matches. Germline V CDR1 and CDR2: ENHRY, SYGVKD. CDR3: CAISGGLAGTQETQYF. Written as DNA, the CDR3 is TGTGCCATCAGTGGAGGACTAGCGGGAACCCAAGAGACCCAGTACTTC.

The rearrangement links TRBV6-5 to TRBJ1-1, with a tentative D call TRBD1 (5 bases). The germline gives CDR1 MNHEY, CDR2 SVGAGI. CDR3 length: 13 residues. V was shortened by 7 bases and J by 4 bases, with 13 bases between the two germline ends. The CDR3 DNA reads as TGTGCCAGCACATTGGGGCGAGGCACTGAAGCTTTCTTT. Amino acids: CASTLGRGTEAFF.

The gene calls are TRBV13 and TRBJ2-5, with TRBD2 as a possible D gene (5 bases). With the DNA end fitting TRBJ2-7 better, the J assignment may be wrong. This CDR3 region has 14 residues. Germline assignment: CDR1 PRHDT and CDR2 FYEKMQ (reference sequence). Here the CDR3 reads CASSFTRDSYEQYF. The CDR3 region has the DNA TGTGCCAGCAGCTTTACCCGGGACTCCTACGAGCAGTACTTC.

This clone came up a few times. The rearrangement links TRBV10-2 to TRBJ2-3, with 10 bases matching TRBD2. In germline, CDR1 is WSHSY, CDR2 SAAADI. J gave up 4 bases and V 6 bases, and 10 bases lay outside the gene matches. This CDR3 is 16 amino acids long. DNA of the CDR3: TGCGCCAGCAGCTTGTACCTAGCGGGAGCTGCAGATACGCAGTATTTT. This codes for CASSLYLAGAADTQYF.

The rearrangement uses TRBV7-2 and TRBJ1-1, with D maybe TRBD1 (6 bases). V was pared by 5 bases and J by 1 base, with 8 bases between. Germline-derived CDR1 and CDR2 are SGHTA and FQGNSA. The CDR3 has 13 residues. The CDR3, as DNA: TGTGCCAGCAGCGCACAGGGGAACACTGAAGCTTTCTTT. It codes for CASSAQGNTEAFF.

This rearrangement joins TRBV6-1 to TRBJ2-3; TRBD1 agrees at 8 bases. The CDR3 runs to 15 residues. Unmatched junction bases numbered 9, after V lost 7 bases and J lost 3 bases. CDR1 and CDR2 from the germline V gene are MNHNS and SASEGT. The CDR3 loop reads CASMVGDRGTDTQYF. CDR3 DNA: TGTGCCAGCATGGTCGGTGACAGGGGTACAGATACGCAGTATTTT.

V usage is TRBV19 and J usage is TRBJ2-7, with 9 bases fitting TRBD1. Germline values: CDR1 LNHDA, CDR2 SQIVND (reference sequence). The length of the CDR3 is 14 residues. V lost 6 bases, J lost 4 bases, and 7 bases stayed unmatched. The CDR3 protein is CASSGTGWGYEQYF. Here the CDR3 DNA reads TGTGCCAGTAGCGGGACAGGGTGGGGATACGAGCAGTACTTC.

The chain uses TRBV7-9 and TRBJ1-1; 10 bases align to TRBD1. V lost 3 bases and J lost 4; bases outside the gene matches: 2. CDR3 length: 14 amino acids. CDR1 is SEHNR, CDR2 FQNEAQ, per germline (reference sequence). The CDR3, as DNA: TGTGCCAGCAGCTTTCGACAGGGGGCCACTGAAGCTTTCTTT. Its translation: CASSFRQGATEAFF. The complete variable domain, with remaining parts taken from reference TRBV7-9 and TRBJ1-1, reads DTGVSQNPRHKITKRGQNVTFRCDPISEHNRLYWYRQTLGQGPEFLTYFQNEAQLEKSRLLSDRFSAERPKGSFSTLEIQRTEQGDSAMYLCASSFRQGATEAFFGQGTRLTVV.

The chain carries TRBV2 and TRBJ1-2, with TRBD1 identical over 9 bases. V lost 5 bases to trimming and J lost 7 bases; unmatched junction nucleotides: 8. The CDR3 loop spans 14 amino acids. Germline lookup yields CDR1 SNHLY and CDR2 FYNNEI. This CDR3 reads CASSSGTGSGGYTF. The DNA of the CDR3 is TGTGCCAGCAGTTCCGGGACAGGGTCTGGTGGCTACACCTTC.

This clone appeared a single time. The genes are TRBV7-2 and TRBJ2-5; D possibly corresponds to TRBD1 (6 bases). Germline V CDR1 and CDR2: SGHTA, FQGNSA. This CDR3 region has 13 residues. V gave up 3 bases and J gave up 5 bases, with 10 bases separating them. The CDR3, as DNA: TGTGCCAGCAGCTTTAAGGGGGAGGAGACCCAGTACTTC. This translates into CASSFKGEETQYF.

The V and J genes are TRBV2 and TRBJ2-7; tentative D call: TRBD1 (6 bases). The CDR3 has 18 residues. CDR1 is SNHLY, CDR2 FYNNEI, per germline. Trimming left V 7 bases short and J 1 base short, with 26 bases between. Here the CDR3 DNA reads TGTGCCAGCACTGCCCTTTACATCGACAGGAGTCGGTCCTACGAGCAGTACTTC. It encodes CASTALYIDRSRSYEQYF.

V gene TRBV18 combines with J gene TRBJ2-1, with TRBD1 identical over 11 bases. V lost 2 bases and J lost 0; bases outside the gene matches: 6. CDR3 length equals 18 residues. Germline CDR1 is KGHSH and CDR2 is LQKENI. CDR3 in DNA: TGTGCCAGCTCACCAAGGACAGGGGGCGTTGGCTCCTACAATGAGCAGTTCTTC. Translated, it gives CASSPRTGGVGSYNEQFF. Together with reference TRBV18 and TRBJ2-1, the CDR3 gives the full variable domain: NAGVMQNPRHLVRRRGQEARLRCSPMKGHSHVYWYRQLPEEGLKFMVYLQKENIIDESGMPKERFSAEFPKEGPSILRIQQVVRGDSAAYFCASSPRTGGVGSYNEQFFGPGTRLTVL.

This chain connects TRBV6-1 to TRBJ1-5; D might be TRBD1 (5 bases). Germline V gene sequence: CDR1 MNHNS, CDR2 SASEGT. The CDR3 length is 14 residues. Trimming pared 2 bases from V and 6 bases from J, leaving 11 bases between. CDR3 nucleotides: TGTGCCAGCAGTGAATGGTGGGGCTCTCAGCCCCAGCATTTT. This gives the protein CASSEWWGSQPQHF.